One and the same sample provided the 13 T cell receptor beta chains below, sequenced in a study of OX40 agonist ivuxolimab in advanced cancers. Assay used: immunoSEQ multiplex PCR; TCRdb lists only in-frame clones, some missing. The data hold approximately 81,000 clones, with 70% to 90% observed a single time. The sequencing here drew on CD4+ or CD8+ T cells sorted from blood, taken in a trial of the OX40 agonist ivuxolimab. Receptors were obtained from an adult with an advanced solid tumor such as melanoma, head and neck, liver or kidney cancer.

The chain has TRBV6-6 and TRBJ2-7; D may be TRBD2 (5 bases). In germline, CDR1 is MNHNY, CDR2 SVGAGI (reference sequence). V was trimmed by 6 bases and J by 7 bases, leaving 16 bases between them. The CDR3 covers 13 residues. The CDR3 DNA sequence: TGTGCCAGCAGCCCCCTGGGGAGCTGGGAGCAGTACTTC. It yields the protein CASSPLGSWEQYF.

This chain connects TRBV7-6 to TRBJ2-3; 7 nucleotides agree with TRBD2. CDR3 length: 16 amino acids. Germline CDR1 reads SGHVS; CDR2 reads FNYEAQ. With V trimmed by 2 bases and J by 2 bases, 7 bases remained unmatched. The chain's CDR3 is CASSLSLGGITDTQYF. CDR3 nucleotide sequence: TGTGCCAGCAGCTTATCGCTGGGGGGGATCACAGATACGCAGTATTTT.

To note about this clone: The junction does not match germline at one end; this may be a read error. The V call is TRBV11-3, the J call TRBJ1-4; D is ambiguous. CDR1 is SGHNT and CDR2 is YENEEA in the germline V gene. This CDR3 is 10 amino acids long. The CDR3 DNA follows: TGTGCCAGCAGTCCCCCATCAGCCGATTTT. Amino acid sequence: CASSPPSADF.

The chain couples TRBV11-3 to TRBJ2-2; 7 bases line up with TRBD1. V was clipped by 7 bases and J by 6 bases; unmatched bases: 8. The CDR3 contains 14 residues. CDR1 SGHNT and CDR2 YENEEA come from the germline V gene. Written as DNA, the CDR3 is TGTGCCAGCACCACGACAGGGTTGGCCGGGGAGCTGTTTTTT. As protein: CASTTTGLAGELFF.

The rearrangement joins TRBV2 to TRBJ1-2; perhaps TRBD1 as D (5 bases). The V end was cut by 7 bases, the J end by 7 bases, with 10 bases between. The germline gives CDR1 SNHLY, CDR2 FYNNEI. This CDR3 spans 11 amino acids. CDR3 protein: CASTWGGGYTF. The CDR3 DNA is TGTGCCAGCACCTGGGGGGGTGGCTACACCTTC.

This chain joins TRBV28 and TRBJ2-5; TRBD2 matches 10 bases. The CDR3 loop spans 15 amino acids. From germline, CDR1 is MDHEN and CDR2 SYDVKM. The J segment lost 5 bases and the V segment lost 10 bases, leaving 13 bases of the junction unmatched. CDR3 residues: CATTASGGFYETQYF. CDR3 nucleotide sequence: TGTGCCACCACAGCTAGCGGGGGATTTTATGAGACCCAGTACTTC.

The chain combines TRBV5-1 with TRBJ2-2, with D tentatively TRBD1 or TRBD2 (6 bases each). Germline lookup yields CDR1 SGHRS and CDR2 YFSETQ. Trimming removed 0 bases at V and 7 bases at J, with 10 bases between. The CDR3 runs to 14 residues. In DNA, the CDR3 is TGCGCCAGCAGCTTGGTTGGGGGGCACGGGGAGCTGTTTTTT. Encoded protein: CASSLVGGHGELFF.

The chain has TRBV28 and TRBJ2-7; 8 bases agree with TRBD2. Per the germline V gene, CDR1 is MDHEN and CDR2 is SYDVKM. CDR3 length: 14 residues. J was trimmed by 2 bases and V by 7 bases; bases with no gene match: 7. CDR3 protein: CASTGTRGAYEQYF. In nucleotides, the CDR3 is TGTGCCAGCACCGGGACTAGGGGAGCCTACGAGCAGTACTTC.

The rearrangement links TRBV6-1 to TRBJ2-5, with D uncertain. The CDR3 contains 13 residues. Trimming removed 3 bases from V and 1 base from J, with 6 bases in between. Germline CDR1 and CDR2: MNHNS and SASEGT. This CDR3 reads CASSEAFQETQYF. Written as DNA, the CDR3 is TGTGCCAGCAGTGAGGCCTTCCAAGAGACCCAGTACTTC.

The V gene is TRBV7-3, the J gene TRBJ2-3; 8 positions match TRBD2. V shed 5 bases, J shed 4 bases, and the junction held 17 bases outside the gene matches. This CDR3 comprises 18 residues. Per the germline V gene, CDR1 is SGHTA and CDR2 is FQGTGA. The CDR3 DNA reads TGTGCCAGCAGCCAATATGTGGGTGCGCGGGGGGAGGCAGATACGCAGTATTTT. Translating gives CASSQYVGARGEADTQYF.

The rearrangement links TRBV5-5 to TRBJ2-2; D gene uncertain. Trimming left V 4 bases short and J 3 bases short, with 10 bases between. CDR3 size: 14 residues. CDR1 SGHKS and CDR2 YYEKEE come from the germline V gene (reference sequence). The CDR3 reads CASSLMADTGELFF. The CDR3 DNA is TGTGCCAGCAGCCTGATGGCAGACACCGGGGAGCTGTTTTTT.

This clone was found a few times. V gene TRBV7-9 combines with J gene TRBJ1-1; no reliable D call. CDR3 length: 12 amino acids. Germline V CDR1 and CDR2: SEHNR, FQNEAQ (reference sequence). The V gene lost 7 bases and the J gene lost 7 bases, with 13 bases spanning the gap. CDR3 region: CASKGRRDEAFF. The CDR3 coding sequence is TGTGCCAGCAAAGGCAGGAGGGATGAAGCTTTCTTT. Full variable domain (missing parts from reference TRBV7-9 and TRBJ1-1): DTGVSQNPRHKITKRGQNVTFRCDPISEHNRLYWYRQTLGQGPEFLTYFQNEAQLEKSRLLSDRFSAERPKGSFSTLEIQRTEQGDSAMYLCASKGRRDEAFFGQGTRLTVV.

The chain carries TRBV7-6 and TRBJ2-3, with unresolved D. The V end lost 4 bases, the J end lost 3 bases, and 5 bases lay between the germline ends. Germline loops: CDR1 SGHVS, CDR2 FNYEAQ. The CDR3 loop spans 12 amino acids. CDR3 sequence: CASSSETDTQYF. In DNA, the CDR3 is TGTGCCAGCAGCTCAGAAACAGATACGCAGTATTTT.